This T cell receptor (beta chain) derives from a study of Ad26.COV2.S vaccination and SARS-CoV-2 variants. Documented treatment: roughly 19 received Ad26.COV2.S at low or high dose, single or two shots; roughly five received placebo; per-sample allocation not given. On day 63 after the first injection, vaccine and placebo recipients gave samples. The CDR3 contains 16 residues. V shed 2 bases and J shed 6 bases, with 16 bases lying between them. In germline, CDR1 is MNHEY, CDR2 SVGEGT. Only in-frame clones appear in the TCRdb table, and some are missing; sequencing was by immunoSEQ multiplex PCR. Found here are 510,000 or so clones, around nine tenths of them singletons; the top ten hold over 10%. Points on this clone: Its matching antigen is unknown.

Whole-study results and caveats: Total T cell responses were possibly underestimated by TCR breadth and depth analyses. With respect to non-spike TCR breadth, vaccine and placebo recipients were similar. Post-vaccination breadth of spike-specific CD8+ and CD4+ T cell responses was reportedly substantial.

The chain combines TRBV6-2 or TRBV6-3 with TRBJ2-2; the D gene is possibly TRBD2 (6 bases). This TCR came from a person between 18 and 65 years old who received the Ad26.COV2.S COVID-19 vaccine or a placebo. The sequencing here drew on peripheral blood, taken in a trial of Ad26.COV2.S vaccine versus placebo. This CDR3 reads CASSYPARGWPGELFF. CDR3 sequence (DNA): TGTGCCAGCAGTTACCCCGCCCGGGGGTGGCCCGGGGAGCTGTTTTTT.